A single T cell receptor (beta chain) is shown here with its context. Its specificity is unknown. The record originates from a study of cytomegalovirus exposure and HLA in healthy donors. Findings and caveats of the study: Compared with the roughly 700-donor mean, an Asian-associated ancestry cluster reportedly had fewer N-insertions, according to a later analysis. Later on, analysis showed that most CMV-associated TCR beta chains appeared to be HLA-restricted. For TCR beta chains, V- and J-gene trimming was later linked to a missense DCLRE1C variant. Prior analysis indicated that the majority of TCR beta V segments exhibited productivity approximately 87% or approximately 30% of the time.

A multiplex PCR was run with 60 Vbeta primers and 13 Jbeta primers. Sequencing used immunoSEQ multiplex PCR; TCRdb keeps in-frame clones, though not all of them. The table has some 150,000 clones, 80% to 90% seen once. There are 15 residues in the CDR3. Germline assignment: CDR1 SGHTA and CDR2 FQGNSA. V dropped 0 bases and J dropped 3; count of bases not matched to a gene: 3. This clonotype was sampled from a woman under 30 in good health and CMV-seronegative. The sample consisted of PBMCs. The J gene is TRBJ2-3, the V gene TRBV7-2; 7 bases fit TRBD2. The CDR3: CASSLAGGFTDTQYF. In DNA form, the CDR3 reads TGTGCCAGCAGCTTAGCGGGAGGGTTTACAGATACGCAGTATTTT.